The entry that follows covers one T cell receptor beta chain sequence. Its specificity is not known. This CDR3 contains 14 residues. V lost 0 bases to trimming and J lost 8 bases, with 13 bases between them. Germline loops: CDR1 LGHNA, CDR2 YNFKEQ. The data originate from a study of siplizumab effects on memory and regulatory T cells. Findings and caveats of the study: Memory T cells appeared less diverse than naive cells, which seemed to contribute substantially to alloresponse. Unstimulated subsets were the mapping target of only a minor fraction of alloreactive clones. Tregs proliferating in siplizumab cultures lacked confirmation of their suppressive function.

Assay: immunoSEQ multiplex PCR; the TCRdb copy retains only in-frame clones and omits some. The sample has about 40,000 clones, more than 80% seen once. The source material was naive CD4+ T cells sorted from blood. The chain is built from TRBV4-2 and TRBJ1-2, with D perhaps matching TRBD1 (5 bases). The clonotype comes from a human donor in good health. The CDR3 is CASSQDRQGIGYTF. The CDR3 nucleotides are TGTGCCAGCAGCCAAGATCGGCAGGGAATAGGCTACACCTTC.